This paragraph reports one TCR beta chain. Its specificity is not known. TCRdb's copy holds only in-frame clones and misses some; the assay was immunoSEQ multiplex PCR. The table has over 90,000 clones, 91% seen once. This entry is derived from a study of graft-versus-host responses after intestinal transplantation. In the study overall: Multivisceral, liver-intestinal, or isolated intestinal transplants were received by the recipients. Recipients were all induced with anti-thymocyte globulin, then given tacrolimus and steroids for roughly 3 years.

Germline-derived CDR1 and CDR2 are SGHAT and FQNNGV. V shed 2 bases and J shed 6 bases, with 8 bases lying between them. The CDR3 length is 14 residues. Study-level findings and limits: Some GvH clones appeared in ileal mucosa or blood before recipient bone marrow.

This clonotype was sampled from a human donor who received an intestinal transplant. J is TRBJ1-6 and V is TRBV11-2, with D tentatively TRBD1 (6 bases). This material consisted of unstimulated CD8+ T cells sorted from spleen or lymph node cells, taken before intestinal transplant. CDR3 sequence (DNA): TGTGCCAGCAGCTTATCAGGGGCTAATTCACCCCTCCACTTT. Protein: CASSLSGANSPLHF.